This T cell receptor beta chain was obtained from a study of beta chain features in type 1 diabetes. Trimming took off 0 bases at V and 2 bases at J, with 9 bases between the two ends. CDR1 is LNHNV, CDR2 YYDKDF, per germline (reference sequence). CDR3 length: 15 residues. Since all of the isolated RNA was reverse transcribed, expressed TCRB transcripts were what got sequenced. Clones were sequenced by immunoSEQ multiplex PCR, and TCRdb holds only the in-frame ones, with some missing. The sample has about 900,000 clones, around a sixth seen once. This clone has a handful of counts. The gene calls are TRBV15 and TRBJ2-3; TRBD2 might be the D (5 bases). The sequenced material came from naive CD4+ T cells from blood. The TCR sequence derives from a young woman in good health. CDR3 protein: CATSRDVAFTDTQYF. CDR3 nucleotide sequence: TGTGCCACCAGCAGAGATGTAGCGTTCACAGATACGCAGTATTTT.